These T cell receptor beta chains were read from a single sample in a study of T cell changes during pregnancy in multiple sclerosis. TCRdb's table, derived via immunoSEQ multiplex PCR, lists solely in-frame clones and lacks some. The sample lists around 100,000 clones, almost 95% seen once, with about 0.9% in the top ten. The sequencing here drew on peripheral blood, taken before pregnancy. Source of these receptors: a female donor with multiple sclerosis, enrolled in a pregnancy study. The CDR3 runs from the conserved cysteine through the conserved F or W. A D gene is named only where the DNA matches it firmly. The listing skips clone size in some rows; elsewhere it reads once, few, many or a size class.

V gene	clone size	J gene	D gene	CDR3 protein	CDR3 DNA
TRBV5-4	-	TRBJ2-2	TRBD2	CASSLDPAGGGGELFF	TGTGCCAGCAGCTTGGATCCAGCGGGAGGGGGCGGGGAGCTGTTTTTT
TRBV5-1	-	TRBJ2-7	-	CASSLAGPEQYF	TGCGCCAGCAGCTTGGCAGGGCCCGAGCAGTACTTC
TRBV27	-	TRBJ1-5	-	CASSLIGNQPQHF	TGTGCCAGCAGTTTAATAGGCAATCAGCCCCAGCATTTT
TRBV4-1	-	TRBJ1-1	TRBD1	CASRGTGGTEAFF	TGCGCCAGCAGGGGGACAGGGGGTACTGAAGCTTTCTTT
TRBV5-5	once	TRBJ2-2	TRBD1	CASSVKGTGWSTGELFF	TGTGCCAGCAGCGTTAAAGGGACAGGGTGGAGTACCGGGGAGCTGTTTTTT
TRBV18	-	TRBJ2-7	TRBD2	CASSPGYLAGAYEQYF	TGTGCCAGCTCACCGGGATACTTAGCGGGAGCTTACGAGCAGTACTTC
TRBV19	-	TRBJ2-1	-	CASSGQPYSYNEQFF	TGTGCCAGTAGTGGGCAGCCGTACTCCTACAATGAGCAGTTCTTC
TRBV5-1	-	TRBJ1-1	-	CASSVREGEAFF	TGCGCCAGCAGCGTGAGGGAGGGGGAAGCTTTCTTT
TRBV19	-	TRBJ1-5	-	CASSIAIGNRWEFRGNQPQHF	TGTGCCAGTAGTATAGCTATAGGGAACAGGTGGGAATTTAGGGGCAATCAGCCCCAGCATTTT
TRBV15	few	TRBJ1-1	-	CATSRPLRVEAFF	TGTGCCACCAGCAGACCACTTCGGGTAGAAGCTTTCTTT
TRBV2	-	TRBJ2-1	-	CASTSESSYNEQFF	TGTGCCAGCACTAGCGAGAGCTCCTACAATGAGCAGTTCTTC
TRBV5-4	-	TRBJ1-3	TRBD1	CASSLDRGIGNTIYF	TGTGCCAGCAGCTTGGACAGGGGGATAGGAAACACCATATATTTT
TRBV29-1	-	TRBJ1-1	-	CSVEDGVEAFF	TGCAGCGTTGAAGACGGAGTTGAAGCTTTCTTT
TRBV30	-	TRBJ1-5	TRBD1	CAWRTGVNQPQHF	TGTGCCTGGAGGACAGGGGTCAATCAGCCCCAGCATTTT
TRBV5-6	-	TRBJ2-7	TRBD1	CASSLLVTGAIEQYF	TGTGCCAGCAGCTTGCTTGTAACAGGGGCAATCGAGCAGTACTTC
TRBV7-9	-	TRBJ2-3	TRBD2	CASSSKLAGGRTDTQYF	TGTGCCAGCAGCTCGAAACTAGCGGGAGGGAGGACAGATACGCAGTATTTT
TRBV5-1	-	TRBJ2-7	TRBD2	CASSQGGSTSYEQYF	TGCGCCAGCAGCCAGGGAGGGAGCACGAGCTACGAGCAGTACTTC
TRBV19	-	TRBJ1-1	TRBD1	CASSVRGLGTEAFF	TGTGCCAGTAGTGTCAGGGGGCTCGGCACTGAAGCTTTCTTT
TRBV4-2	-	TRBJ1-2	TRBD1	CASSQDLGTDRAIYGYTF	TGTGCCAGCAGCCAAGATTTGGGGACGGACAGGGCAATCTATGGCTACACCTTC
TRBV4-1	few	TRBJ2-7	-	CASSQAGYYEQYF	TGCGCCAGCAGCCAGGCAGGGTACTACGAGCAGTACTTC
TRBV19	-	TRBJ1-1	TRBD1	CATRTGLTEAFF	TGTGCCACCAGGACAGGGCTGACTGAAGCTTTCTTT
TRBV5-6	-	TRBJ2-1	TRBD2	CAGSRGGGSYNEQFF	TGTGCCGGTTCTAGGGGCGGGGGCTCCTACAATGAGCAGTTCTTC
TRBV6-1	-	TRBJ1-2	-	CASSLTDLYGYTF	TGTGCCAGCAGTTTGACAGACCTCTATGGCTACACCTTC
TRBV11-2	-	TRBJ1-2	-	CASSGGFGGYTF	TGTGCCAGCAGCGGCGGGTTTGGAGGCTACACCTTC
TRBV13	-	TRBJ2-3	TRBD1	CASSWTGARDTQYF	TGTGCCAGCAGCTGGACAGGGGCACGAGATACGCAGTATTTT
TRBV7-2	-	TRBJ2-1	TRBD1	CASTRGQGGYNEQFF	TGTGCCAGCACCCGAGGACAGGGAGGCTACAATGAGCAGTTCTTC
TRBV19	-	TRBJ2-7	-	CASSALGAGYEQYF	TGTGCCAGTAGTGCACTCGGAGCCGGGTACGAGCAGTACTTC
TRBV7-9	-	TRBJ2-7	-	CASSLTSSEQYF	TGTGCCAGCAGCTTAACTAGCTCGGAGCAGTACTTC
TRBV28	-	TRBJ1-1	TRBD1	CASSFPRGQEVNTEAFF	TGTGCCAGCAGTTTCCCCAGGGGGCAGGAGGTGAACACTGAAGCTTTCTTT
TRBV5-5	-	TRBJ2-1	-	CASSYGSSEQFF	TGTGCCAGCAGCTATGGGAGCAGTGAGCAGTTCTTC
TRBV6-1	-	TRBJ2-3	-	CASSEGRTGLGTDTQYF	TGTGCCAGCAGTGAAGGTAGGACGGGACTGGGCACAGATACGCAGTATTTT
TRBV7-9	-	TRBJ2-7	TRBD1	CASNPRDSYEQYF	TGTGCCAGCAACCCCCGGGACAGCTACGAGCAGTACTTC
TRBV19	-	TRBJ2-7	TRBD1	CASGAPGQGFHEQYF	TGTGCCAGTGGGGCCCCGGGACAGGGATTCCACGAGCAGTACTTC
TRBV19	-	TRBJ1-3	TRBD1	CASSVDRVAGNTIYF	TGTGCCAGTAGTGTAGACAGGGTGGCCGGAAACACCATATATTTT
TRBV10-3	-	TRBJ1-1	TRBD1	CAISPQGDTEAFF	TGTGCCATCAGTCCCCAGGGGGACACTGAAGCTTTCTTT
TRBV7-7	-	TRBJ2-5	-	CASSPRDEGQETQYF	TGTGCCAGCAGCCCCCGGGATGAGGGTCAAGAGACCCAGTACTTC
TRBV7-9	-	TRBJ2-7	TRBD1	CASSPTGTGVGYEQYF	TGTGCCAGCAGCCCCACCGGGACAGGGGTGGGTTACGAGCAGTACTTC
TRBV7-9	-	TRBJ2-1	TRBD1	CASSSGQGVNEQFF	TGTGCCAGCAGCTCCGGACAGGGAGTAAATGAGCAGTTCTTC
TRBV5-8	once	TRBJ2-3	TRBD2	CASSLDRLAGGDTQYF	TGTGCCAGCAGCTTGGATCGTCTAGCGGGAGGAGATACGCAGTATTTT
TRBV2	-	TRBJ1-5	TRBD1	CASSKSGDRGNQPQHF	TGTGCCAGCAGCAAATCGGGGGACAGGGGAAATCAGCCCCAGCATTTT
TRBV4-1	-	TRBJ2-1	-	CASSQDEPSYNEQFF	TGCGCCAGCAGCCAAGACGAGCCCTCCTACAATGAGCAGTTCTTC
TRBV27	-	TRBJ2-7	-	CASSFRGYEQYF	TGTGCCAGCAGTTTTAGGGGATACGAGCAGTACTTC
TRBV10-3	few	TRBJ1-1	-	CAISDRGTEAFF	TGTGCCATCAGTGACAGGGGCACTGAAGCTTTCTTT
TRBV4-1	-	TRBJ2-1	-	CASSRGVESSYNEQFF	TGCGCCAGCAGCCGCGGCGTGGAAAGCTCCTACAATGAGCAGTTCTTC
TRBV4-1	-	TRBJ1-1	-	CASSPGILNTEAFF	TGCGCCAGCAGCCCAGGTATTTTGAACACTGAAGCTTTCTTT
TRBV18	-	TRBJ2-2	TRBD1	CASSPPTGTENTGELFF	TGTGCCAGCTCACCTCCTACCGGGACAGAGAACACCGGGGAGCTGTTTTTT
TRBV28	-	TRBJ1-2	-	CASSSYPKYTF	TGTGCCAGCAGTTCCTATCCGAAGTACACCTTC
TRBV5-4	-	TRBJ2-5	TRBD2	CASSSDLWGGRQETQYF	TGTGCCAGCAGCTCTGACCTTTGGGGAGGGAGACAAGAGACCCAGTACTTC
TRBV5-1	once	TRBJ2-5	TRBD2	CASALLAAQGTQYF	TGCGCCAGCGCCCTTCTAGCGGCGCAGGGGACCCAGTACTTC
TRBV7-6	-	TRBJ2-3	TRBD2	CASSAGTSGTRGTQYF	TGTGCCAGCAGCGCCGGTACTAGCGGGACCCGGGGTACGCAGTATTTT
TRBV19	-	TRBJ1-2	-	CASSWASNYGYTF	TGTGCCAGTAGTTGGGCTTCTAACTATGGCTACACCTTC
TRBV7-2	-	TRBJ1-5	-	CASSLGGRGNQPQHF	TGTGCCAGCAGCTTAGGGGGGCGGGGGAATCAGCCCCAGCATTTT
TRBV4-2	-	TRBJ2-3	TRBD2	CASSQTLVGVAGGGWDADTQYF	TGTGCCAGCAGCCAGACCCTCGTCGGGGTAGCGGGAGGTGGTTGGGACGCAGATACGCAGTATTTT